This record looks at one T cell receptor beta chain sequence and its context. Repertoires were generated with immunoSEQ multiplex PCR, while TCRdb's copy carries only in-frame clones and drops some. There are about 36,000 clones in the sample; just over 90% occur only once, and around 0.4% lies in the top ten. This sample was taken from a study of T cell changes during pregnancy in multiple sclerosis. CDR1 is MDHEN, CDR2 SYDVKM, per germline. The CDR3 totals 12 residues. The V gene lost 6 bases and the J gene lost 3 bases, with 8 bases spanning the gap. Source: CD4+ T cells from peripheral blood mononuclear cells, taken in the first trimester of pregnancy. The receptor comes from a female donor with multiple sclerosis, enrolled in a pregnancy study. The chain employs TRBV28 and TRBJ1-1; D not resolved. CDR3 in amino acids: CASRLEDTEAFF. CDR3 DNA: TGTGCCAGCAGACTGGAGGACACTGAAGCTTTCTTT.